The T cell receptor beta chain under discussion was sequenced for a study of graft-versus-host responses after intestinal transplantation. Study in general: Anti-thymocyte globulin induction was given to all recipients, followed by tacrolimus and steroids for 2 to 4 years.

On this clone: The antigen remains undetermined.

Notes on the study in general: Some patients had graft-donor T cell macrochimerism. In their allografts, the ratios of graft-versus-host to host-versus-graft T cell clones were high. Detection of GvH clones occurred in recipient marrow, and some had their first appearance in ileum or blood.

The repertoire was sequenced with immunoSEQ multiplex PCR; TCRdb's copy has only in-frame clones and lacks some. Of over 85,000 clones detected, around 93% appear once; the ten largest clones hold around 0.19%. Germline assignment: CDR1 MNHNS and CDR2 SASEGT. The germline V and J ends were trimmed by 5 bases and 4 bases, with 11 bases remaining between them. The CDR3 sequence is 13 residues long. The origin of this receptor is a human donor who was the organ donor for an intestinal transplant. The sequenced sample was unstimulated CD4+ T cells sorted from spleen or lymph node cells, obtained before transplant. The V gene is TRBV6-1, the J gene TRBJ1-2; D remains ambiguous. This CDR3 reads CASSRGFGYGYTF. In DNA, the CDR3 is TGTGCCAGCAGTCGGGGTTTTGGCTATGGCTACACCTTC.